This T cell receptor beta chain was obtained from a study of T cells after yellow fever vaccination. This clonotype came up a few times. Its antigen is not identified. The germline V gene has CDR1 MNHEY and CDR2 SMNVEV (reference sequence). V dropped 5 bases and J dropped 9; count of bases not matched to a gene: 8. The CDR3 has 14 amino acids. In making TCR cDNA, 5'RACE template switching added a universal primer site and UMIs to it. Via MiXCR, TCRdb re-called the 5' RACE reads, giving one row per CDR3 protein. The top ten clones hold around a third of a sample with 55,000 to 70,000 distinct CDR3 sequences, just over 6.5% of them seen once. Study-wide findings and caveats: Weaker overall was a secondary response that nonetheless peaked faster, on day 5 versus 15.

The sequence derives from a man aged 18 to 29 who received the YFV17D yellow fever vaccine. The sample consisted of CD8+ T cells sorted from PBMCs, taken 35 to 50 days after the first yellow fever vaccination. V gene TRBV27 combines with J gene TRBJ2-7, with 12 nucleotides matching TRBD1. The CDR3 nucleotides read TGTGCCAGCAGTCCTGGGACAGGGGGCTATGGGCAGTACTTC. Protein product: CASSPGTGGYGQYF.